This passage covers 16 T cell receptor beta chains from one sample sequenced in a study of human T cells and chemical hapten exposure. TCRdb processed the RACE reads anew with MiXCR; each CDR3 protein has one entry. The sample contains more than 150,000 distinct CDR3 sequences, around 25% of which appear only once. The time point: patch test 3, about 24 weeks after DPC sensitization. Sample treatment: therapeutic diphenylcyclopropenone sensitization with weekly scalp DPC. This material consisted of whole blood, taken in connection with sensitization to the hapten diphenylcyclopropenone (DPC). These receptors all come from a woman aged 35 to 49 with alopecia areata. Some clones in this sample may be carry-over from other donors' samples.

This clonotype has a handful of counts. V and J are TRBV18 and TRBJ2-6, with TRBD2 matching 7 bases. The CDR3 extends over 16 amino acids. J gave up 0 bases and V 3 bases, and 2 bases lay outside the gene matches. Germline loops: CDR1 KGHSH, CDR2 LQKENI. CDR3 sequence (DNA): TGTGCCAGCTCACCGCGGGAGCACTCTGGGGCCAACGTCCTGACTTTC. As protein: CASSPREHSGANVLTF.

This clonotype occurred a few times. The J gene is TRBJ2-1, the V gene TRBV7-4; D is undetermined. Germline loops: CDR1 SGHVT, CDR2 SQSDAQ. The CDR3 totals 15 residues. Trimming removed 3 bases at V and 3 bases at J, with 12 bases between. CDR3 in amino acids: CASSFLERFYNEQFF. As DNA, the CDR3 is TGTGCCAGCAGCTTCCTCGAGCGTTTCTACAATGAGCAGTTCTTC.

This chain connects TRBV13 to TRBJ2-7; D is tentatively TRBD1 or TRBD2 (6 bases each). This CDR3 is 12 amino acids long. The germline V gene encodes CDR1 PRHDT and CDR2 FYEKMQ (reference sequence). With 7 bases removed from V and 3 bases from J, the gap between germline ends came to 10 bases. CDR3 sequence reads: CASIGGNYEQYF. In DNA form, the CDR3 reads TGTGCCAGCATAGGGGGGAACTACGAGCAGTACTTC.

V gene TRBV7-2 combines with J gene TRBJ2-2, with 12 bases fitting TRBD2. Germline V lookup: CDR1 SGHTA, CDR2 FQGNSA. Unmatched junction bases numbered 6, after V lost 4 bases and J lost 6 bases. This CDR3 spans 16 amino acids. The CDR3 region has the DNA TGTGCCAGCAGCTGGAGACTAGCGGGAGACCCCGGGGAGCTGTTTTTT. This encodes CASSWRLAGDPGELFF. The variable domain in full, with the rest retrieved from reference TRBV7-2 and TRBJ2-2, is GAGVSQSPSNKVTEKGKDVELRCDPISGHTALYWYRQSLGQGLEFLIYFQGNSAPDKSGLPSDRFSAERTGGSVSTLTIQRTQQEDSAVYLCASSWRLAGDPGELFFGEGSRLTVL.

The chain joins TRBV6-5 to TRBJ1-6; D perhaps matches TRBD1 (6 bases). Germline CDR1 and CDR2: MNHEY and SVGAGI. The V end was cut by 6 bases, the J end by 5 bases, with 14 bases between. CDR3 size: 15 residues. For the CDR3, the DNA is TGTGCCAGCAGATCCAGGACAGTTAATAATTCACCCCTCCACTTT. It is translated as CASRSRTVNNSPLHF.

In this sample, this clonotype turned up many times. V usage is TRBV20-1 and J usage is TRBJ1-4; a weak D match, TRBD1 (5 bases). The V and J ends lost 0 bases and 8 bases respectively, with 13 bases between them. There are 14 residues in the CDR3. Per germline, CDR1 DFQATT and CDR2 SNEGSKA (reference sequence). The CDR3 region is CSARDGAGTEKLFF. Written as DNA, the CDR3 is TGCAGTGCTAGAGATGGGGCAGGGACCGAAAAACTGTTTTTT.

The chain carries TRBV28 and TRBJ2-3; D is perhaps TRBD2 (7 bases). The length of the CDR3 is 16 residues. V was trimmed by 5 bases and J by 0 bases, leaving 15 bases between them. CDR1 is MDHEN and CDR2 is SYDVKM in the germline V gene. CDR3 nucleotides: TGTGCCAGCAGTGGGGGGGGGGCGCCTAGCACAGATACGCAGTATTTT. The encoded protein is CASSGGGAPSTDTQYF.

Concerning this clonotype: Mismatch with germline at one junction end may stem from a read error. The chain combines TRBV7-7 with TRBJ2-3; the match to TRBD2 covers 8 bases. Looked up from germline, CDR1 is SSHAT and CDR2 is FNYEAQ (reference sequence). The CDR3 has 14 amino acids. The CDR3 coding sequence is TGTGCTAGCAGCTCCGGAGGCGGGGGGAATACGCAGTATTTT. Protein: CASSSGGGGNTQYF. The full variable domain, with the rest looked up from reference TRBV7-7 and TRBJ2-3, is GAGVSQSPRYKVTKRGQDVTLRCDPISSHATLYWYQQALGQGPEFLTYFNYEAQPDKSGLPSDRFSAERPEGSISTLTIQRTEQRDSAMYRCASSSGGGGNTQYFGPGTRLTVL.

This clonotype was counted ten times or more. CDR3 sequence: CSVEVTATQYF. CDR3 nucleotides: TGCAGCGTTGAAGTTACGGCAACCCAGTACTTC. V gene TRBV29-1 combines with J gene TRBJ2-5; D unresolved. CDR3 length: 11 residues. Trimming pared 1 base from V and 8 bases from J, leaving 8 bases between. The V gene's germline CDR1 is SQVTM and CDR2 ANQGSEA.

CDR3 residues: CSASDRADYGYTF. CDR3 DNA: TGCAGTGCTAGTGACAGGGCCGACTATGGCTACACCTTC. The chain recombines TRBV20-1 with TRBJ1-2; 7 bases match TRBD1. V shed 3 bases and J 3 bases; nucleotides not matched to a gene: 4. CDR1 is DFQATT, CDR2 SNEGSKA, per germline (reference sequence). The CDR3 length is 13 residues.

In nucleotides, the CDR3 is TGTGCCAGCAGCTTAGCTGCGGGAAAACTGTTTTTT. Its translation: CASSLAAGKLFF. This sequence joins TRBV7-2 and TRBJ1-4; D gene uncertain. The V end was cut by 0 bases, the J end by 10 bases, with 6 bases between. Germline V gene data show CDR1 as SGHTA and CDR2 as FQGNSA. There are 12 residues in the CDR3.

This clonotype was seen ten or more times. The V call is TRBV3-1, the J call TRBJ1-1; the D gene is possibly TRBD1 (5 bases). The CDR3 sequence is 14 residues long. Germline CDR1 reads LGHDT; CDR2 reads YNNKEL (reference sequence). The V and J ends lost 6 bases and 6 bases respectively, with 17 bases between them. The CDR3 region is CASSLGHILPEAFF. The DNA for the CDR3 is TGTGCCAGCAGTCTAGGACATATTCTACCTGAAGCTTTCTTT.

This clonotype has more than one count but fewer than ten. The chain links TRBV4-3 to TRBJ2-3, with TRBD1 identical over 8 bases. Germline trimming cut 0 bases from V and 4 bases from J; bases unmatched to any gene: 6. This CDR3 comprises 16 residues. Germline-derived CDR1 and CDR2 are LGHNA and YSLEER. In DNA form, the CDR3 reads TGCGCCAGCAGCCAAGAAAACAGGGGGGTACCAGATACGCAGTATTTT. Its protein product is CASSQENRGVPDTQYF.

Comments on this clonotype: One junction end disagrees with the germline gene, perhaps due to a read error. This chain connects TRBV4-2 to TRBJ2-3, with D possibly matching TRBD2 (6 bases). From germline, CDR1 is LGHNA and CDR2 YNFKEQ. The CDR3 extends over 17 amino acids. The DNA for the CDR3 is TGTGTCAGCAGCCAAGATCGACCGGGAGCGTACACAGATACGCAGTATTTT. This translates into CVSSQDRPGAYTDTQYF.

This clonotype was recorded a few times. CDR3 protein: CAISDGTRQETQYF. Here the CDR3 DNA reads TGTGCCATCAGTGACGGGACGCGGCAAGAGACCCAGTACTTC. The V gene is TRBV10-3, the J gene TRBJ2-5; D possibly matches TRBD1 or TRBD2 (5 bases each). CDR3 size: 14 residues. V lost 3 bases and J lost 2, with 10 bases in between. CDR1 is ENHRY, CDR2 SYGVKD, per germline.

This rearrangement joins TRBV7-3 to TRBJ2-1; 16 bases match TRBD2. The CDR3 runs 19 residues. V lost 2 bases to trimming and J lost 4 bases; unmatched junction nucleotides: 8. CDR1 and CDR2 (germline): SGHTA, FQGTGA. CDR3 protein: CASSLQGGLAGGHYNEQFF. CDR3 nucleotide sequence: TGTGCCAGCAGCTTACAAGGGGGACTAGCGGGAGGGCATTACAATGAGCAGTTCTTC.